This T cell receptor (beta chain) was captured in a study of blood T cell repertoires in COVID-19. Per germline, CDR1 SGHTA and CDR2 FQGNSA. The V end lost 5 bases, the J end lost 1 base, and 9 bases lay between the germline ends. This CDR3 has 15 residues. Libraries were prepared by immunoSEQ multiplex PCR; TCRdb keeps only in-frame clonotypes and omits some of them. The sample lists around 180,000 clones; 65% to 85% were seen once. The sequencing sample was made of peripheral blood. The chain combines TRBV7-2 with TRBJ2-6; D may be TRBD1 (5 bases). The receptor's source is a woman younger than 45 with acute or convalescent COVID-19. For the CDR3, the DNA is TGTGCCAGCAGCATCTACAGGTCTGGGGCCAACGTCCTGACTTTC. This encodes CASSIYRSGANVLTF.